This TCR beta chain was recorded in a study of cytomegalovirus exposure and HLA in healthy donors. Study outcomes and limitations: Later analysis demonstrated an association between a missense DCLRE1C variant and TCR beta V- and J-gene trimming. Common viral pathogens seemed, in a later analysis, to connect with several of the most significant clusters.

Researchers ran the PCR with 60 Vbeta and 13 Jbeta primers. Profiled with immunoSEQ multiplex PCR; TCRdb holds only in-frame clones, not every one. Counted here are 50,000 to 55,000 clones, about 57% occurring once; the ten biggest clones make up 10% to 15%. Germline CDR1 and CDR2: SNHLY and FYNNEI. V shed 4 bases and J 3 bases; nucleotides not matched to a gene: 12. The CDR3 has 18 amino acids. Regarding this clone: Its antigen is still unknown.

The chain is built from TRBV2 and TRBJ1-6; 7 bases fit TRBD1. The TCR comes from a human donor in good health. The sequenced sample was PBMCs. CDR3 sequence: CASSADRVGTYYNSPLHF. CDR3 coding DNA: TGTGCCAGCAGTGCCGACAGGGTTGGGACCTACTATAATTCACCCCTCCACTTT.